These T cell receptor beta chains were read from a single sample in a study of vaccination and CD4 T cells after COVID-19. Antigens for these TCRs are unknown. Using its own MiXCR run on the PCR reads, TCRdb lists one record per CDR3 protein. This sample has tens of thousands of distinct CDR3 sequences; under 70% occur once, and the top ten carry around 2.7%. The sample taken for sequencing was CD4+ T cells from blood, cultured in vitro. These receptors were taken from a human donor who had recovered from COVID-19. Each CDR3 is given with its conserved first and last residue. Each record gives: clone size, J gene, D gene, V gene, CDR3 protein, CDR3 DNA. A D gene is named only where the DNA matches it firmly. Clone sizes are given selectively: once, few, many, or a class where the clone is expanded.

clone size: few; J gene: TRBJ1-5; D gene: .; V gene: TRBV28; CDR3 protein: CASRPDPLRGPQHF; CDR3 DNA: TGTGCCAGCAGACCCGATCCCCTCCGGGGGCCCCAGCATTTT
clone size: few; J gene: TRBJ1-5; D gene: .; V gene: TRBV19; CDR3 protein: CASSILSVNQPQHF; CDR3 DNA: TGTGCCAGTAGTATTCTGTCAGTTAATCAGCCCCAGCATTTT
clone size: few; J gene: TRBJ1-2; D gene: .; V gene: TRBV30; CDR3 protein: CAWSPYDYGYTF; CDR3 DNA: TGTGCCTGGAGTCCCTACGACTATGGCTACACCTTC
clone size: .; J gene: TRBJ1-3; D gene: .; V gene: TRBV6-1; CDR3 protein: CAVAPPDLNAIYF; CDR3 DNA: TGTGCCGTAGCCCCCCCGGACTTAAACGCCATATATTTT
clone size: .; J gene: TRBJ1-2; D gene: TRBD1; V gene: TRBV19; CDR3 protein: CASRSRGQGAGYTF; CDR3 DNA: TGTGCCAGTAGGTCTCGGGGACAGGGAGCCGGCTACACCTTC
clone size: .; J gene: TRBJ2-6; D gene: .; V gene: TRBV27; CDR3 protein: CASSPGGPRDVLTF; CDR3 DNA: TGTGCCAGCAGTCCGGGGGGCCCAAGGGACGTCCTGACTTTC
clone size: .; J gene: TRBJ1-5; D gene: TRBD1; V gene: TRBV20-1; CDR3 protein: CSARTPGTGSNQPQHF; CDR3 DNA: TGCAGTGCTAGAACCCCCGGGACAGGTAGCAATCAGCCCCAGCATTTT
clone size: .; J gene: TRBJ2-1; D gene: .; V gene: TRBV19; CDR3 protein: CASSIDRAGAQFF; CDR3 DNA: TGTGCCAGTAGTATAGATCGTGCGGGGGCCCAGTTCTTC
clone size: few; J gene: TRBJ1-1; D gene: .; V gene: TRBV19; CDR3 protein: CASSIGGGRNTEAFF; CDR3 DNA: TGTGCCAGTAGTATTGGCGGGGGGAGGAACACTGAAGCTTTCTTT
clone size: .; J gene: TRBJ2-3; D gene: .; V gene: TRBV19; CDR3 protein: CASSMAGSSTDTQYF; CDR3 DNA: TGTGCCAGTAGTATGGCGGGATCCAGCACAGATACGCAGTATTTT
clone size: .; J gene: TRBJ1-5; D gene: TRBD1; V gene: TRBV7-8; CDR3 protein: CASSQDRASMPQHF; CDR3 DNA: TGTGCCAGCAGCCAAGACAGGGCTAGCATGCCCCAGCATTTT
clone size: .; J gene: TRBJ2-7; D gene: .; V gene: TRBV7-2; CDR3 protein: CASSLRSGQDSYEQYF; CDR3 DNA: TGTGCCAGCAGCTTACGATCCGGGCAGGACTCCTACGAGCAGTACTTC
clone size: .; J gene: TRBJ2-7; D gene: .; V gene: TRBV28; CDR3 protein: CASRSSGRYEQYF; CDR3 DNA: TGTGCCAGTCGGAGTTCAGGTCGCTACGAGCAGTACTTC
clone size: .; J gene: TRBJ2-2; D gene: .; V gene: TRBV11-3; CDR3 protein: CASSLDETGELFF; CDR3 DNA: TGTGCCAGCAGCTTGGACGAGACCGGGGAGCTGTTTTTT
clone size: few; J gene: TRBJ1-2; D gene: .; V gene: TRBV6-1; CDR3 protein: CASSTGTSNYGYTF; CDR3 DNA: TGTGCCAGCAGTACAGGAACGTCTAACTATGGCTACACCTTC
clone size: .; J gene: TRBJ2-2; D gene: .; V gene: TRBV11-3; CDR3 protein: CASSSTITGELFF; CDR3 DNA: TGTGCCAGCAGCTCGACTATAACCGGGGAGCTGTTTTTT
clone size: once; J gene: TRBJ2-2; D gene: .; V gene: TRBV6-5; CDR3 protein: CASSSPRGELFF; CDR3 DNA: TGTGCCAGCAGTTCCCCCCGGGGGGAGCTGTTTTTT
clone size: few; J gene: TRBJ2-3; D gene: TRBD1; V gene: TRBV20-1; CDR3 protein: CSAETGSADTQYF; CDR3 DNA: TGCAGTGCGGAGACAGGGTCTGCGGATACGCAGTATTTT
clone size: .; J gene: TRBJ1-2; D gene: .; V gene: TRBV7-9; CDR3 protein: CASSGDQSGVGGYTF; CDR3 DNA: TGTGCCAGCAGCGGGGACCAATCAGGGGTGGGCGGCTACACCTTC
clone size: .; J gene: TRBJ2-5; D gene: .; V gene: TRBV7-9; CDR3 protein: CASSALRETQYF; CDR3 DNA: TGTGCCAGCAGCGCCCTCAGAGAGACCCAGTACTTC
clone size: .; J gene: TRBJ2-7; D gene: .; V gene: TRBV7-2; CDR3 protein: CASSLVPHEQYF; CDR3 DNA: TGTGCCAGCAGCTTAGTACCCCACGAGCAGTACTTC
clone size: .; J gene: TRBJ2-7; D gene: .; V gene: TRBV7-2; CDR3 protein: CASSLRSTVNYEQYF; CDR3 DNA: TGTGCCAGCAGCTTAAGATCTACGGTCAACTACGAGCAGTACTTC
clone size: .; J gene: TRBJ2-2; D gene: .; V gene: TRBV5-1; CDR3 protein: CASSFPGELFF; CDR3 DNA: TGCGCCAGCAGCTTTCCCGGGGAGCTGTTTTTT
clone size: .; J gene: TRBJ2-5; D gene: TRBD2; V gene: TRBV20-1; CDR3 protein: CSTGVSGGVGTQYF; CDR3 DNA: TGCAGTACCGGGGTTAGCGGGGGGGTGGGGACCCAGTACTTC
clone size: medium-sized; J gene: TRBJ1-5; D gene: .; V gene: TRBV10-2; CDR3 protein: CASSESGGNQPQHF; CDR3 DNA: TGCGCCAGCAGTGAGTCCGGGGGCAATCAGCCCCAGCATTTT
clone size: few; J gene: TRBJ2-3; D gene: .; V gene: TRBV28; CDR3 protein: CASRFTDTQYF; CDR3 DNA: TGTGCCAGCAGGTTCACAGATACGCAGTATTTT
clone size: few; J gene: TRBJ2-3; D gene: .; V gene: TRBV2; CDR3 protein: CASSLGGASTDTQYF; CDR3 DNA: TGTGCCAGCAGCCTAGGGGGGGCTAGCACAGATACGCAGTATTTT
clone size: .; J gene: TRBJ2-5; D gene: TRBD2; V gene: TRBV6-1; CDR3 protein: CASSPRTSGTQETQYF; CDR3 DNA: TGTGCCAGCAGTCCCCGGACTAGCGGGACCCAAGAGACCCAGTACTTC
clone size: .; J gene: TRBJ2-7; D gene: .; V gene: TRBV2; CDR3 protein: CASSNYEQYF; CDR3 DNA: TGTGCCAGCAGCAACTACGAGCAGTACTTC
clone size: .; J gene: TRBJ2-1; D gene: TRBD2; V gene: TRBV7-2; CDR3 protein: CASSVAGGPNEQFF; CDR3 DNA: TGTGCCAGCAGTGTAGCGGGGGGGCCCAATGAGCAGTTCTTC
clone size: .; J gene: TRBJ2-7; D gene: .; V gene: TRBV25-1; CDR3 protein: CASSEGGRGSRDEQYF; CDR3 DNA: TGTGCCAGCAGTGAAGGGGGGCGGGGGTCCCGGGACGAGCAGTACTTC
clone size: .; J gene: TRBJ1-5; D gene: .; V gene: TRBV7-6; CDR3 protein: CASSLLGANQPQHF; CDR3 DNA: TGTGCCAGCAGCTTACTTGGGGCTAATCAGCCCCAGCATTTT
clone size: .; J gene: TRBJ2-3; D gene: .; V gene: TRBV6-2/TRBV6-3; CDR3 protein: CASSYSTPGTQYF; CDR3 DNA: TGTGCCAGCAGTTACTCGACGCCTGGTACGCAGTATTTT
clone size: .; J gene: TRBJ1-1; D gene: .; V gene: TRBV19; CDR3 protein: CASKDLNTEAFF; CDR3 DNA: TGTGCCAGTAAAGACCTGAACACTGAAGCTTTCTTT
clone size: .; J gene: TRBJ2-3; D gene: .; V gene: TRBV12-3/TRBV12-4; CDR3 protein: CASSEETYTQYF; CDR3 DNA: TGTGCCAGCAGTGAGGAAACCTATACGCAGTATTTT
clone size: .; J gene: TRBJ1-1; D gene: .; V gene: TRBV4-3; CDR3 protein: CASRRRLNTEAFF; CDR3 DNA: TGCGCCAGTCGGCGCAGGCTGAACACTGAAGCTTTCTTT
clone size: few; J gene: TRBJ2-5; D gene: .; V gene: TRBV20-1; CDR3 protein: CSAPKKNKETQYF; CDR3 DNA: TGCAGTGCTCCGAAAAAAAATAAAGAGACCCAGTACTTC
clone size: .; J gene: TRBJ1-1; D gene: TRBD1; V gene: TRBV5-1; CDR3 protein: CASTWTGAVNTEAFF; CDR3 DNA: TGCGCCAGCACCTGGACAGGGGCGGTGAACACTGAAGCTTTCTTT
clone size: few; J gene: TRBJ1-2; D gene: .; V gene: TRBV20-1; CDR3 protein: CSAREVQVPRGYTF; CDR3 DNA: TGCAGTGCTAGAGAGGTCCAGGTCCCGAGGGGCTACACCTTC
clone size: few; J gene: TRBJ1-1; D gene: .; V gene: TRBV6-1; CDR3 protein: CASKSAPSIENTEAFF; CDR3 DNA: TGTGCCAGCAAATCGGCCCCTTCCATCGAGAACACTGAAGCTTTCTTT
clone size: .; J gene: TRBJ1-5; D gene: .; V gene: TRBV20-1; CDR3 protein: CSASGRTDQPQHF; CDR3 DNA: TGCAGTGCTAGCGGACGGACGGATCAGCCCCAGCATTTT
clone size: few; J gene: TRBJ1-2; D gene: .; V gene: TRBV19; CDR3 protein: CASSISPDSRLGYTF; CDR3 DNA: TGTGCCAGTAGTATAAGCCCGGATTCTCGACTAGGCTACACCTTC
clone size: .; J gene: TRBJ2-7; D gene: .; V gene: TRBV27; CDR3 protein: CASSLRFGLTYEQYF; CDR3 DNA: TGTGCCAGCAGTTTAAGGTTCGGTCTGACTTACGAGCAGTACTTC
clone size: .; J gene: TRBJ1-6; D gene: TRBD1; V gene: TRBV7-9; CDR3 protein: CASSPDRPMFTLHF; CDR3 DNA: TGTGCCAGCAGCCCGGACAGGCCAATGTTCACCCTCCACTTT
clone size: .; J gene: TRBJ1-1; D gene: TRBD1; V gene: TRBV5-6; CDR3 protein: CASSGGTGRAEAFF; CDR3 DNA: TGTGCCAGCAGCGGGGGGACAGGGAGGGCTGAAGCTTTCTTT